The 22 T cell receptor beta chains given below trace back to one sample, sequenced in a study of shared clonotypes between healthy human individuals. The method was immunoSEQ multiplex PCR; TCRdb's version includes in-frame clones alone and lacks a portion of them. The repertoire includes approximately 640,000 clones, roughly 88% of them detected once, and about 34% sits in the top ten. The sequenced sample was memory CD8+ T cells from PBMCs. Sample subset: CD45RO+ cells pooled with CCR7-negative TemRA cells. All receptors derive from a man younger than 35 in good health. Some clones in this sample may be carry-over from other donors' samples.

This clone was detected once. V gene TRBV9 combines with J gene TRBJ2-7; D not resolved. This CDR3 has 14 amino acids. Looked up from germline, CDR1 is SGDLS and CDR2 is YYNGEE. Trimming stripped 0 bases from V and 7 bases from J, with 14 bases between. The CDR3 region is CASSVGSPFGEQYF. Written as DNA, the CDR3 is TGTGCCAGCAGCGTAGGATCCCCTTTTGGTGAGCAGTACTTC. Combining the CDR3 with reference TRBV9 and TRBJ2-7 gives the whole variable domain DSGVTQTPKHLITATGQRVTLRCSPRSGDLSVYWYQQSLDQGLQFLIQYYNGEERAKGNILERFSAQQFPDLHSELNLSSLELGDSALYFCASSVGSPFGEQYFGPGTRLTVT.

In nucleotides, the CDR3 is TGTGCCAGCAGCTTGGGGACTAGCGGGTCCCAAGAGACCCAGTACTTC. This sequence encodes CASSLGTSGSQETQYF. The chain couples TRBV11-3 to TRBJ2-5; TRBD2 matches at 12 bases. The CDR3 loop spans 16 amino acids. Losses at the gene ends were 3 bases for V and 1 base for J; bases not matched to a gene: 3. Germline V lookup: CDR1 SGHNT, CDR2 YENEEA.

As DNA, the CDR3 is TGTGCCAGCTCACCAGGGGGGAGTAACTATGGCTACACCTTC. Residues: CASSPGGSNYGYTF. The genes are TRBV18 and TRBJ1-2; possibly TRBD1 for D (5 bases). From germline, CDR1 is KGHSH and CDR2 LQKENI. The CDR3 sequence is 14 residues long. Trimming shortened V by 2 bases and J by 1 base, and 8 bases separated the two germline ends.

The J gene is TRBJ2-7, the V gene TRBV30; 7 bases fit TRBD2. V dropped 2 bases and J dropped 6; count of bases not matched to a gene: 13. CDR1 and CDR2 (germline): GTSNPN, SVGIG (reference sequence). The CDR3 is 15 residues long. CDR3 bases: TGTGCCTGGAGTCCCCTACGGCAGGGAGGGATCGAGCAGTACTTC. This sequence encodes CAWSPLRQGGIEQYF.

The chain combines TRBV5-1 with TRBJ1-2; 8 bases are shared with TRBD1. Germline V gives CDR1 SGHRS, CDR2 YFSETQ. The CDR3 is made up of 16 amino acids. The V segment lost 3 bases and the J segment 0 bases; nucleotides outside the gene matches: 7. The CDR3 DNA reads as TGCGCCAGCAGCTGGGTGGACAGGGCGCCTAACTATGGCTACACCTTC. Its protein product is CASSWVDRAPNYGYTF. The full variable domain, in which reference TRBV5-1 and TRBJ1-2 provide the parts outside the CDR3, is KAGVTQTPRYLIKTRGQQVTLSCSPISGHRSVSWYQQTPGQGLQFLFEYFSETQRNKGNFPGRFSGRQFSNSRSEMNVSTLELGDSALYLCASSWVDRAPNYGYTFGSGTRLTVV.

V usage is TRBV28 and J usage is TRBJ1-5; TRBD1 is a possible D gene (6 bases). The germline V gene encodes CDR1 MDHEN and CDR2 SYDVKM. The CDR3 sequence is 14 residues long. V lost 6 bases and J 0 bases, leaving 9 bases between the germline ends. CDR3 region: CASSPGDSNQPQHF. CDR3 nucleotides: TGTGCCAGCAGCCCAGGGGATAGCAATCAGCCCCAGCATTTT.

The chain links TRBV27 to TRBJ1-2; D not resolved. The CDR3 extends over 15 amino acids. Germline V CDR1 and CDR2: MNHEY, SMNVEV (reference sequence). V was trimmed by 2 bases and J by 5 bases, leaving 15 bases between them. Written as DNA, the CDR3 is TGTGCCAGCAGTTTAATACCCGGGATCACGTATGGCTACACCTTC. It encodes CASSLIPGITYGYTF.

This rearrangement joins TRBV6-6 to TRBJ1-5; possibly TRBD1 for D (5 bases). V was clipped by 7 bases and J by 6 bases, with 13 bases between them. The CDR3 loop spans 13 amino acids. Germline CDR1 reads MNHNY; CDR2 reads SVGAGI (reference sequence). CDR3 nucleotides: TGTGCCAGCACCCCAGGGAATCGTCAGCCCCAGCATTTT. Its translation is CASTPGNRQPQHF.

Worth noting for this clone: In the same sample, other DNA sequences code for this CDR3. The V gene is TRBV7-9, the J gene TRBJ2-5, with D perhaps matching TRBD1 (7 bases). Germline V lookup: CDR1 SEHNR, CDR2 FQNEAQ (reference sequence). V was clipped by 4 bases and J by 1 base, with 13 bases between them. This CDR3 is built from 15 residues. In nucleotides, the CDR3 is TGTGCCAGCAGCTCAAGACAGGGACTCCAAGAGACCCAGTACTTC. Translated, it gives CASSSRQGLQETQYF.

The gene calls are TRBV18 and TRBJ1-1; no firm D call. Trimming pared 2 bases from V and 4 bases from J, leaving 17 bases between. CDR1 and CDR2 (germline): KGHSH, LQKENI. The CDR3 has 16 amino acids. The DNA of the CDR3 is TGTGCCAGCTCACCAAGGGAGACTATATTGAGCACTGAAGCTTTCTTT. As protein: CASSPRETILSTEAFF. The variable domain in full, completed from reference TRBV18 and TRBJ1-1, reads NAGVMQNPRHLVRRRGQEARLRCSPMKGHSHVYWYRQLPEEGLKFMVYLQKENIIDESGMPKERFSAEFPKEGPSILRIQQVVRGDSAAYFCASSPRETILSTEAFFGQGTRLTVV.

This chain uses TRBV27 with TRBJ1-4; D call uncertain. This CDR3 has 14 amino acids. Trimming removed 2 bases from V and 6 bases from J, with 10 bases in between. CDR1 is MNHEY, CDR2 SMNVEV, per germline (reference sequence). CDR3 protein: CASSLTLNHEKLFF. In DNA, the CDR3 is TGTGCCAGCAGTTTAACGCTTAATCATGAAAAACTGTTTTTT.

This rearrangement joins TRBV7-9 to TRBJ2-7, with TRBD2 identical over 10 bases. The CDR3 consists of 14 residues. J was trimmed by 6 bases and V by 4 bases; bases with no gene match: 6. Germline V lookup: CDR1 SEHNR, CDR2 FQNEAQ (reference sequence). The CDR3 coding sequence is TGTGCCAGCAGCTCCAAAGCGGGAGGGCCCGAGCAGTACTTC. Translating it yields CASSSKAGGPEQYF.

V is TRBV15 and J is TRBJ2-7; TRBD2 might be the D (5 bases). There are 14 residues in the CDR3. The germline V gene has CDR1 LNHNV and CDR2 YYDKDF (reference sequence). Trimming cost V 5 bases and J 1 base, with 12 bases left between them. The CDR3 protein is CATSEGRESYEQYF. As DNA, the CDR3 is TGTGCCACCAGCGAGGGCCGGGAATCCTACGAGCAGTACTTC.

V usage is TRBV27 and J usage is TRBJ2-1; no definite D call. Germline CDR1 and CDR2: MNHEY and SMNVEV (reference sequence). V was clipped by 3 bases and J by 1 base, with 7 bases between them. This CDR3 has 14 residues. CDR3 DNA: TGTGCCAGCAGTTTGGGCCGATCCTACAATGAGCAGTTCTTC. It codes for CASSLGRSYNEQFF.

About this clone itself: One end of the junction varies from germline; a read error may be responsible. V is TRBV29-1 and J is TRBJ2-1; D possibly corresponds to TRBD1 (6 bases). The CDR3 has 17 residues. Germline V lookup: CDR1 SQVTM, CDR2 ANQGSEA. The DNA of the CDR3 is TGCAGCGCCGTCGGAACCGACAGGCTGGGAGTGTACAGTGAGCAGTTCTTC. This encodes CSAVGTDRLGVYSEQFF.

The V call is TRBV15, the J call TRBJ2-7, with 7 bases fitting TRBD2. The J segment lost 1 base and the V segment lost 3 bases, leaving 6 bases of the junction unmatched. This CDR3 is 15 amino acids long. The germline V gene encodes CDR1 LNHNV and CDR2 YYDKDF (reference sequence). This CDR3 reads CATSSGGDPSYEQYF. Here the CDR3 DNA reads TGTGCCACCAGCAGTGGGGGGGACCCGTCCTACGAGCAGTACTTC.

The chain has TRBV7-9 and TRBJ2-6; D uncertain. Trimming took 5 bases from V and 4 from J, leaving 9 bases between them. Germline values: CDR1 SEHNR, CDR2 FQNEAQ (reference sequence). The CDR3 loop spans 14 amino acids. The CDR3 DNA is TGTGCCAGCAGCCGTCTAATCGGGGCCAACGTCCTGACTTTC. It translates to CASSRLIGANVLTF.

This chain joins TRBV19 and TRBJ1-2, with TRBD1 identical over 10 bases. Germline CDR1 LNHDA, CDR2 SQIVND (reference sequence). V shed 9 bases, J shed 6 bases, and the junction held 4 bases outside the gene matches. The CDR3 spans 12 residues. The CDR3 nucleotides are TGTGCCAGCGGGACAGGGGTTAATGGCTACACCTTC. Its protein is CASGTGVNGYTF.

The chain has TRBV19 and TRBJ2-3, with 11 bases lining up with TRBD2. Germline loops: CDR1 LNHDA, CDR2 SQIVND (reference sequence). The CDR3 covers 16 residues. Trimming at V came to 6 bases and at J to 2 bases, leaving 7 bases not matched to a gene. This CDR3 reads CASSVTSGMVTDTQYF. The CDR3 nucleotides read TGTGCCAGTAGCGTGACTAGCGGGATGGTCACAGATACGCAGTATTTT.

The chain recombines TRBV5-8 with TRBJ2-5, with 15 positions matching TRBD2. The CDR3 loop spans 19 amino acids. Germline lookup yields CDR1 SGHTS and CDR2 YDEGEE. V was clipped by 4 bases and J by 2 bases; unmatched bases: 12. The CDR3 loop reads CASSNWIWTSGRAQETQYF. In DNA form, the CDR3 reads TGTGCCAGCAGCAATTGGATCTGGACTAGCGGGAGGGCGCAAGAGACCCAGTACTTC.

About this clone: The same CDR3 is also encoded by other DNA sequences in this sample. This rearrangement joins TRBV9 to TRBJ2-7, with TRBD1 identical over 7 bases. Germline lookup yields CDR1 SGDLS and CDR2 YYNGEE. The CDR3 runs to 15 residues. V lost 0 bases to trimming and J lost 0 bases; unmatched junction nucleotides: 3. CDR3 DNA sequence: TGTGCCAGCAGCGTAGGGGACAGATTCTCCTACGAGCAGTACTTC. Its protein product is CASSVGDRFSYEQYF. The full variable domain, in which reference TRBV9 and TRBJ2-7 provide the parts outside the CDR3, is DSGVTQTPKHLITATGQRVTLRCSPRSGDLSVYWYQQSLDQGLQFLIQYYNGEERAKGNILERFSAQQFPDLHSELNLSSLELGDSALYFCASSVGDRFSYEQYFGPGTRLTVT.

A note on this clone: Being one base from a much bigger clone, this may be a read error. This chain links TRBV7-2 with TRBJ1-1; TRBD1 matches at 8 bases. This CDR3 is 14 amino acids long. Per the germline V gene, CDR1 is SGHTA and CDR2 is FQGNSA. The junction had 5 bases not matched to a gene; V was cut back by 5 bases and J by 3 bases. In nucleotides, the CDR3 is TGTGCCAGCAGCGTCGCAGGGGGCTACACTGAAGCTTTCTTT. Translating it yields CASSVAGGYTEAFF. The whole variable domain, filled in from reference TRBV7-2 and TRBJ1-1, reads GAGVSQSPSNKVTEKGKDVELRCDPISGHTALYWYRQSLGQGLEFLIYFQGNSAPDKSGLPSDRFSAERTGGSVSTLTIQRTQQEDSAVYLCASSVAGGYTEAFFGQGTRLTVV.